Listed here are 14 T cell receptor beta chains from one sample, sequenced in a study of cytotoxic CD8 clonotypes in ibrutinib-treated CLL. The repertoire was sequenced with immunoSEQ multiplex PCR; TCRdb's copy has only in-frame clones and lacks some. The table records fewer than 200,000 clones, about 84% of them present only once. The sequenced sample was PBMCs, obtained after 24 months of ibrutinib treatment. These receptors originate from a human donor with chronic lymphocytic leukemia.

The rearrangement links TRBV6-5 to TRBJ1-1; D is undetermined. V shed 1 base and J shed 4 bases, with 7 bases lying between them. Germline CDR1 and CDR2: MNHEY and SVGAGI. The CDR3 totals 13 residues. Here the CDR3 reads CASSYWQGTEAFF. CDR3 nucleotide sequence: TGTGCCAGCAGTTACTGGCAAGGCACTGAAGCTTTCTTT.

The chain couples TRBV19 to TRBJ1-4, with unresolved D. V was cut by 1 base and J by 0 bases, with 9 bases left in between. This CDR3 is built from 16 residues. Germline V gene sequence: CDR1 LNHDA, CDR2 SQIVND (reference sequence). This chain's CDR3 is CASSIGWAATNEKLFF. CDR3 in DNA: TGTGCCAGTAGTATAGGGTGGGCTGCAACTAATGAAAAACTGTTTTTT.

The chain uses TRBV2 and TRBJ1-1; D unclear. The germline V gene encodes CDR1 SNHLY and CDR2 FYNNEI. CDR3 length: 14 amino acids. Trimming cost V 8 bases and J 3 bases, with 16 bases left between them. CDR3 residues: CASGRLGLDTEAFF. As DNA, the CDR3 is TGTGCCAGCGGTCGCTTGGGGTTGGACACTGAAGCTTTCTTT.

The J gene is TRBJ2-3, the V gene TRBV5-1; possible D gene TRBD2, 5 bases. V was trimmed by 6 bases and J by 0 bases, leaving 14 bases between them. Looked up from germline, CDR1 is SGHRS and CDR2 is YFSETQ. The CDR3 spans 15 residues. CDR3 nucleotides: TGCGCCAGCACCCCACTGGGCGGGAGCACAGATACGCAGTATTTT. Residues: CASTPLGGSTDTQYF.

This sequence joins TRBV19 and TRBJ1-5; TRBD1 aligns across 7 bases. The V segment lost 11 bases and the J segment 4 bases; nucleotides outside the gene matches: 5. Per the germline V gene, CDR1 is LNHDA and CDR2 is SQIVND (reference sequence). The CDR3 runs to 12 residues. As DNA, the CDR3 is TGTGCCGGATCGACAGGGAATCAGCCCCAGCATTTT. Amino acids: CAGSTGNQPQHF.

CDR3 coding DNA: TGTGCCAGCAGCTCCACCGCAGATAAGGTGGGAGAGACCCAGTACTTC. Translation: CASSSTADKVGETQYF. The chain has TRBV7-2 and TRBJ2-5, with no clear D. Germline CDR1 SGHTA, CDR2 FQGNSA. The CDR3 runs 16 residues. Trimming removed 4 bases from V and 4 bases from J, with 19 bases in between.

This chain uses TRBV9 with TRBJ2-2, with D uncertain. With 2 bases removed from V and 2 bases from J, the gap between germline ends came to 7 bases. The CDR3 loop spans 14 amino acids. The germline V gene has CDR1 SGDLS and CDR2 YYNGEE. CDR3 sequence (DNA): TGTGCCAGCAGCGTGGCCCCCAACACCGGGGAGCTGTTTTTT. Its translation: CASSVAPNTGELFF.

This sequence joins TRBV11-3 and TRBJ1-3; TRBD1 might be the D (5 bases). The CDR3 is 14 amino acids. In germline, CDR1 is SGHNT, CDR2 YENEEA. V lost 4 bases, J lost 0 bases, and 7 bases lay in between. The CDR3 protein is CASSSGGSGNTIYF. The DNA of the CDR3 is TGTGCCAGCAGCTCCGGGGGCTCTGGAAACACCATATATTTT. Full variable domain (remainder filled in from reference TRBV11-3 and TRBJ1-3): EAGVVQSPRYKIIEKKQPVAFWCNPISGHNTLYWYLQNLGQGPELLIRYENEEAVDDSQLPKDRFSAERLKGVDSTLKIQPAELGDSAVYLCASSSGGSGNTIYFGEGSWLTVV.

This clone was found a few times. The rearrangement joins TRBV27 to TRBJ1-4; D possibly corresponds to TRBD1 (5 bases). CDR3 length: 15 amino acids. V was trimmed by 5 bases and J by 4 bases, leaving 14 bases between them. Germline V CDR1 and CDR2: MNHEY, SMNVEV (reference sequence). CDR3 loop: CASSALGPINEKLFF. The DNA for the CDR3 is TGTGCCAGCAGTGCGCTGGGACCCATTAATGAAAAACTGTTTTTT.

The CDR3 DNA is TGTGCCAGCAGCCAACGATTATGGCAGCCCCAGCATTTT. Translated: CASSQRLWQPQHF. The V and J genes are TRBV5-8 and TRBJ1-5; D uncertain. V lost 4 bases and J 7 bases, leaving 12 bases between the germline ends. This CDR3 has 13 residues. Germline V lookup: CDR1 SGHTS, CDR2 YDEGEE. Variable domain in full (rest from reference TRBV5-8 and TRBJ1-5): EAGVTQSPTHLIKTRGQQATLRCSPISGHTSVYWYQQALGLGLQFLLWYDEGEERNRGNFPPRFSGRQFPNYSSELNVNALELEDSALYLCASSQRLWQPQHFGDGTRLSIL.

The V gene is TRBV9, the J gene TRBJ1-1; D is unresolved. The CDR3 runs to 12 residues. The V gene's germline CDR1 is SGDLS and CDR2 YYNGEE. V was clipped by 2 bases and J by 8 bases, with 10 bases between them. This CDR3 reads CASSVRGGEAFF. CDR3 nucleotide sequence: TGTGCCAGCAGCGTTCGAGGTGGGGAAGCTTTCTTT.

This rearrangement joins TRBV10-3 to TRBJ2-1; 8 bases are shared with TRBD1. This CDR3 spans 15 amino acids. Per the germline V gene, CDR1 is ENHRY and CDR2 is SYGVKD. Germline trimming cut 6 bases from V and 9 bases from J; bases unmatched to any gene: 13. The CDR3 spells CAIREDRVLLGEQFF. The CDR3 region has the DNA TGTGCCATCAGGGAGGACAGGGTTTTACTCGGTGAGCAGTTCTTC.

This clone was detected only once. This chain joins TRBV10-1 and TRBJ2-1; no reliable D call. V dropped 0 bases and J dropped 6 bases, with 3 bases sitting between them. The CDR3 is made up of 12 amino acids. The germline V gene has CDR1 WNHNN and CDR2 SYGVQD (reference sequence). The CDR3 is CASSESSNEQFF. For the CDR3, the DNA is TGCGCCAGCAGTGAGTCTTCCAATGAGCAGTTCTTC.

This chain uses TRBV7-2 with TRBJ1-2; 8 bases are a match to TRBD1. This CDR3 has 15 amino acids. With V trimmed by 6 bases and J by 0 bases, 6 bases remained unmatched. Germline CDR1 and CDR2: SGHTA and FQGNSA. The CDR3 DNA follows: TGTGCCAGCAGTTTCCTGGACAGGGCTAACTATGGCTACACCTTC. Protein sequence: CASSFLDRANYGYTF. Together with reference TRBV7-2 and TRBJ1-2, the CDR3 gives the full variable domain: GAGVSQSPSNKVTEKGKDVELRCDPISGHTALYWYRQSLGQGLEFLIYFQGNSAPDKSGLPSDRFSAERTGGSVSTLTIQRTQQEDSAVYLCASSFLDRANYGYTFGSGTRLTVV.